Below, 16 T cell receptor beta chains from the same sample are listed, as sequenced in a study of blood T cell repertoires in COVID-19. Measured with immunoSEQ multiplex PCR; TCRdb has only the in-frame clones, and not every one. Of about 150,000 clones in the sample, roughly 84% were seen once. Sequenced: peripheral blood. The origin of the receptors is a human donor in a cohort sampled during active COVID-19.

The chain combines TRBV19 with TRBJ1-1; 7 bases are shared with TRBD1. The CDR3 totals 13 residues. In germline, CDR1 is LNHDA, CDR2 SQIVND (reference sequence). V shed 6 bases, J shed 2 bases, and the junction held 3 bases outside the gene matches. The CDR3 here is CASRGQRNTEAFF. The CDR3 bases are TGTGCCAGTAGGGGACAGAGAAACACTGAAGCTTTCTTT.

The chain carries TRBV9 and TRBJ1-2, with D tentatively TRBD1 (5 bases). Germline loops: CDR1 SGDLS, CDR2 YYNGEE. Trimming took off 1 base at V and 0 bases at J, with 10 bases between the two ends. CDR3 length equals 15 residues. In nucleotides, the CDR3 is TGTGCCAGCAGCGTACAGGGCTTATCTAACTATGGCTACACCTTC. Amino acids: CASSVQGLSNYGYTF.

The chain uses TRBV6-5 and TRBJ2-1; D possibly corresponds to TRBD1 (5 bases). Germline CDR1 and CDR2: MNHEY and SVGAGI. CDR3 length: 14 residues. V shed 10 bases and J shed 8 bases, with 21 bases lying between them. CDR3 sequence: CATRRGSAHDEQFF. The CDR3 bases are TGTGCCACTCGAAGGGGTAGTGCGCACGATGAGCAGTTCTTC.

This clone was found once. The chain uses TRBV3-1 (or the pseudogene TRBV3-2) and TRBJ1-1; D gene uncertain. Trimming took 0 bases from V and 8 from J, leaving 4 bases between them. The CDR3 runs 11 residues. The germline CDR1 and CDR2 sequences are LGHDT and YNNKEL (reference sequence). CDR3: CASSQDREAFF. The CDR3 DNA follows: TGTGCCAGCAGCCAAGACAGGGAAGCTTTCTTT.

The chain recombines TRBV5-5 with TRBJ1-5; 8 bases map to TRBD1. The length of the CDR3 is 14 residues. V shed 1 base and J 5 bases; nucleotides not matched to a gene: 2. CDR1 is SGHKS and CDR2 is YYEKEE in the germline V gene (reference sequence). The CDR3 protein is CASSLTGGDQPQHF. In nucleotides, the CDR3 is TGTGCCAGCAGCTTGACAGGGGGGGATCAGCCCCAGCATTTT.

CDR3 coding DNA: TGTGCCAGCAGCCCCCTAGGGACAGGGAGCGGCTACACCTTC. Its protein product is CASSPLGTGSGYTF. This sequence joins TRBV5-6 and TRBJ1-2; 9 nucleotides align to TRBD1. V trimming: 4 bases; J trimming: 8 bases; junction bases outside the gene matches: 9. The CDR3 contains 14 residues. The germline gives CDR1 SGHDT, CDR2 YYEEEE.

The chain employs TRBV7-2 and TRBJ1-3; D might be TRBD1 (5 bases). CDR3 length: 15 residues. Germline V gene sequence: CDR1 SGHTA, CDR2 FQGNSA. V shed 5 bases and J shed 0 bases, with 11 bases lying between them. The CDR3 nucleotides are TGTGCCAGCAGCCTCCCGGGGGGCTCTGGAAACACCATATATTTT. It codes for CASSLPGGSGNTIYF.

CDR3 region: CASSLDRVGTEAFF. Written as DNA, the CDR3 is TGCGCCAGCAGCTTGGACAGGGTGGGGACTGAAGCTTTCTTT. This chain joins TRBV5-1 and TRBJ1-1; tentatively, D is TRBD1 (6 bases). The CDR3 totals 14 residues. Germline-derived CDR1 and CDR2 are SGHRS and YFSETQ. V was cut by 0 bases and J by 5 bases, with 11 bases left in between.

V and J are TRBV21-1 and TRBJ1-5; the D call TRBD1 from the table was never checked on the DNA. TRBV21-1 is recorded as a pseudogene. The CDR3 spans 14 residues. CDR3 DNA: TGTGCCAGCAGCAGACAGGGTCCGGATCAGCCCCAGCATTTT. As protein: CASSRQGPDQPQHF.

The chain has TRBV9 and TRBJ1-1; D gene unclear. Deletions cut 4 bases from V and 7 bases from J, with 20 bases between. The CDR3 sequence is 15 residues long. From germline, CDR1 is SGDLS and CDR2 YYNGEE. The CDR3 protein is CASSQSGLPAGEAFF. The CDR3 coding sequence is TGTGCCAGCAGCCAGTCCGGCCTCCCGGCGGGTGAAGCTTTCTTT.

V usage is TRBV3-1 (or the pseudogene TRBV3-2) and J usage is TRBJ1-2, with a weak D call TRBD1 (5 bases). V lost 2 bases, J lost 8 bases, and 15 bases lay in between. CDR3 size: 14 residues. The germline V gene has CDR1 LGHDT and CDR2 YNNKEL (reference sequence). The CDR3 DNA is TGTGCCAGCAGCCAACCCCCGGGGGTACTAGGCTACACCTTC. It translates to CASSQPPGVLGYTF.

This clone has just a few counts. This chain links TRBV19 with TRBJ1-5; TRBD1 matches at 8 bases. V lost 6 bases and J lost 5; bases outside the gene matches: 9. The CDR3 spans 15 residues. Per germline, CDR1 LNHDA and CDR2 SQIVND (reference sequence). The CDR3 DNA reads TGTGCCAGTAGAGATGGACAGGGAGGGCATCAGCCCCAGCATTTT. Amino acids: CASRDGQGGHQPQHF.

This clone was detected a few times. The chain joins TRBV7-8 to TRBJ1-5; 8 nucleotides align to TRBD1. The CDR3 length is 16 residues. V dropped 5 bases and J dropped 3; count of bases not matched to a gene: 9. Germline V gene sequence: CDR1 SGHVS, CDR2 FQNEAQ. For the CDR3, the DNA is TGTGCCAGCAGCCCCCGACAGGGGCTTGACAATCAGCCCCAGCATTTT. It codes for CASSPRQGLDNQPQHF.

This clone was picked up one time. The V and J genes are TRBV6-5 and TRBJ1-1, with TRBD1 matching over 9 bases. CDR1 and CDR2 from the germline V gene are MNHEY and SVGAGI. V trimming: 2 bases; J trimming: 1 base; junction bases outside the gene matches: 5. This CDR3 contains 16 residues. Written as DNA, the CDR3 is TGTGCCAGCAGTTACGAGTGGGACAGGGAGAACACTGAAGCTTTCTTT. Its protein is CASSYEWDRENTEAFF.

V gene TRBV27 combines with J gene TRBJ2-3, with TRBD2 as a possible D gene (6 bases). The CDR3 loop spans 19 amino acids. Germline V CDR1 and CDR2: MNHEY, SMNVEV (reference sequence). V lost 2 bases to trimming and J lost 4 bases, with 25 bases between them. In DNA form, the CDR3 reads TGTGCCAGCAGTTTACCAAAGGGAGGTCTCGGAACGAACCCAGATACGCAGTATTTT. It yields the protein CASSLPKGGLGTNPDTQYF.

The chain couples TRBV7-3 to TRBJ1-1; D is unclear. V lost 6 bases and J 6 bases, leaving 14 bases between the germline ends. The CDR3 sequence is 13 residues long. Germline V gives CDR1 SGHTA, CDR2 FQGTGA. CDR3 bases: TGTGCCAGCAGTAGTTCTTACGGGGCTGAAGCTTTCTTT. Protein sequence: CASSSSYGAEAFF. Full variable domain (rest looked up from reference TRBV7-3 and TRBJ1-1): GAGVSQTPSNKVTEKGKYVELRCDPISGHTALYWYRQSLGQGPEFLIYFQGTGAADDSGLPNDRFFAVRPEGSVSTLKIQRTERGDSAVYLCASSSSYGAEAFFGQGTRLTVV.